This TCR beta chain comes out of a study of T cell responses to AZD1222 COVID-19 vaccine. Broader study findings: At 160-218 and 743-854, vaccine-associated CD4 TCRs were dominant, and they spanned spike.

Pooling of second doses given at about 4 or about 12 weeks was done. Libraries were prepared by immunoSEQ multiplex PCR; TCRdb keeps only in-frame clonotypes and omits some of them. The sample has approximately 150,000 clones; about 83% are singletons. Notes on this clone: Its antigen is not identified.

The CDR3 is made up of 15 amino acids. CDR1 is LGHDT, CDR2 YNNKEL, per germline (reference sequence). V lost 4 bases to trimming and J lost 2 bases; unmatched junction nucleotides: 4. The starting material was peripheral blood, obtained 28 days after the second AZD1222 dose. The chain links TRBV3-1 (or the pseudogene TRBV3-2) to TRBJ1-3; 8 bases fit TRBD1. The receptor was isolated from an adult who received the AZD1222 COVID-19 vaccine. The CDR3: CASSPDRVPGNTIYF. The CDR3 DNA sequence: TGTGCCAGCAGCCCGGACAGGGTACCTGGAAACACCATATATTTT.